By its share, the clone carrying this T cell receptor (beta chain) is large. This specimen belongs to a study of long-term antiretroviral therapy in people with HIV. The V gene lost 1 base and the J gene lost 4 bases, with 10 bases spanning the gap. The V gene's germline CDR1 is SGHAT and CDR2 FQNNGV. The CDR3 runs 14 residues. At survey level, the immunoSEQ assay was run in its v3.0 version. Profiled with immunoSEQ multiplex PCR; TCRdb holds only in-frame clones, not every one. The profile shows 20,000 to 25,000 clones, roughly 84% of them singletons. Sequenced material: unsorted PBMCs, taken 0.2 years before starting antiretroviral therapy. The rearrangement joins TRBV11-2 to TRBJ1-2; D may be TRBD1 (5 bases). This TCR derives from a young man with HIV. The CDR3 is CASSLGETVYGYTF. Here the CDR3 DNA reads TGTGCCAGCAGCTTAGGAGAGACAGTCTATGGCTACACCTTC.